A selection of T cell receptor beta chains follows, all from one sample in a study of T cell responses to AZD1222 COVID-19 vaccine. TCRdb's table, derived via immunoSEQ multiplex PCR, lists solely in-frame clones and lacks some. Here the sample spans about 85,000 clones, about nine tenths being singletons. This material consisted of peripheral blood, taken on day 0 of AZD1222 vaccination. These TCRs come from an adult in good health. CDR3s include the opening cysteine and the closing phenylalanine or tryptophan. A D gene is named only where the DNA matches it firmly. A clone size is listed for some rows: how often the clone was seen (once, few, many), or a class if it is expanded.

d_gene: .
j_gene: TRBJ2-7
abundance: .
v_gene: TRBV5-1
CDR3nt: TGCGCCAGCAGCGAGGGGGCCTACGAGCAGTACTTC
CDR3aa: CASSEGAYEQYF

d_gene: TRBD2
j_gene: TRBJ2-7
abundance: .
v_gene: TRBV4-2
CDR3nt: TGTGCCAGCAGCCAATTTAGCGGGAGTAACGAGCAGTACTTC
CDR3aa: CASSQFSGSNEQYF

d_gene: TRBD1
j_gene: TRBJ1-5
abundance: once
v_gene: TRBV6-6
CDR3nt: TGTGCCAGCAGTCCAACCTCCGGGACAGGGGGCGCGAGTCGCAATCAGCCCCAGCATTTT
CDR3aa: CASSPTSGTGGASRNQPQHF

d_gene: .
j_gene: TRBJ1-2
abundance: .
v_gene: TRBV30
CDR3nt: TGTGCCTGGAGTGTGACAGTTTTCGGGGGCTACACCTTC
CDR3aa: CAWSVTVFGGYTF

d_gene: .
j_gene: TRBJ1-1
abundance: .
v_gene: TRBV27
CDR3nt: TGTGCCAGCAAGTTTTCCGGACAGTCGAACACTGAAGCTTTCTTT
CDR3aa: CASKFSGQSNTEAFF

d_gene: .
j_gene: TRBJ1-2
abundance: .
v_gene: TRBV12-3/TRBV12-4
CDR3nt: TGTGCCAGCAGTCGGGACGGCTATGGCTACACCTTC
CDR3aa: CASSRDGYGYTF

d_gene: .
j_gene: TRBJ2-1
abundance: .
v_gene: TRBV28
CDR3nt: TGTGCCAGCACCATACCCGGGAATCTCAATGAGCAGTTCTTC
CDR3aa: CASTIPGNLNEQFF

d_gene: .
j_gene: TRBJ2-7
abundance: .
v_gene: TRBV27
CDR3nt: TGTGCCAGCAGTTCCCTTACTAGAGGCGAGCAGTACTTC
CDR3aa: CASSSLTRGEQYF

d_gene: TRBD1
j_gene: TRBJ1-6
abundance: .
v_gene: TRBV19
CDR3nt: TGTGCCAGTAGTGACTTGGGACAGGGAAACTCACCCCTCCACTTT
CDR3aa: CASSDLGQGNSPLHF

d_gene: TRBD1
j_gene: TRBJ1-2
abundance: once
v_gene: TRBV15
CDR3nt: TGTGCCACCAGCAGAGAGGGAGGGACAGGGGATGGCTACACCTTC
CDR3aa: CATSREGGTGDGYTF

d_gene: TRBD1
j_gene: TRBJ1-1
abundance: .
v_gene: TRBV11-2
CDR3nt: TGTGCCAGCAGCTTAGGGGACAGGGTAAGCACTGAAGCTTTCTTT
CDR3aa: CASSLGDRVSTEAFF

d_gene: .
j_gene: TRBJ2-7
abundance: .
v_gene: TRBV5-5
CDR3nt: TGTGCCAGCAGCTTGGGACAGGACTCCTACGAGCAGTACTTC
CDR3aa: CASSLGQDSYEQYF

d_gene: TRBD1
j_gene: TRBJ1-1
abundance: .
v_gene: TRBV6-5
CDR3nt: TGTGCCAGCCGCCGGACAGGGCGGATTCCTGAAGCTTTCTTT
CDR3aa: CASRRTGRIPEAFF

d_gene: .
j_gene: TRBJ1-2
abundance: .
v_gene: TRBV28
CDR3nt: TGTGCCAGCAGTTCCAGTGACACCCCCTATGGCTACACCTTC
CDR3aa: CASSSSDTPYGYTF

d_gene: .
j_gene: TRBJ2-7
abundance: few
v_gene: TRBV11-2
CDR3nt: TGTGCCAGCAGCCACGGACAGCACTACGAGCAGTACTTC
CDR3aa: CASSHGQHYEQYF

d_gene: TRBD2
j_gene: TRBJ2-1
abundance: once
v_gene: TRBV10-2
CDR3nt: TGCGCCAGCACCCCGGGACTAGCTGAGCAGTTCTTC
CDR3aa: CASTPGLAEQFF

d_gene: TRBD1
j_gene: TRBJ2-3
abundance: .
v_gene: TRBV3-1/TRBV3-2
CDR3nt: TGTGCCAGCAGCCGTGGACAGGTGGATACGCAGTATTTT
CDR3aa: CASSRGQVDTQYF

d_gene: TRBD1
j_gene: TRBJ2-5
abundance: .
v_gene: TRBV28
CDR3nt: TGTGCCAGCAGTTTCCTCGGGACAGGTGCACAAGAGACCCAGTACTTC
CDR3aa: CASSFLGTGAQETQYF

d_gene: .
j_gene: TRBJ1-1
abundance: once
v_gene: TRBV11-1
CDR3nt: TGTGCCAGCAGCGGCCAAGGGGGTCGGGACACTGAAGCTTTCTTT
CDR3aa: CASSGQGGRDTEAFF

d_gene: TRBD2
j_gene: TRBJ2-3
abundance: .
v_gene: TRBV6-5
CDR3nt: TGTGCCTCCTCGGCGGGAGGGGCCCCAGATACGCAGTATTTT
CDR3aa: CASSAGGAPDTQYF

d_gene: TRBD2
j_gene: TRBJ2-5
abundance: .
v_gene: TRBV5-5
CDR3nt: TGTGCCAGCAGCTTCCCTAGCGGGGGACTCCAAGAGACCCAGTACTTC
CDR3aa: CASSFPSGGLQETQYF

d_gene: .
j_gene: TRBJ1-1
abundance: .
v_gene: TRBV9
CDR3nt: TGTGCCAGCAGCGGGGGGGCTGAAGCTTTCTTT
CDR3aa: CASSGGAEAFF

d_gene: .
j_gene: TRBJ1-2
abundance: .
v_gene: TRBV5-4
CDR3nt: TGTGCCAGCAGCTCTCGAGGGATTGCTAACTATGGCTACACCTTC
CDR3aa: CASSSRGIANYGYTF

d_gene: .
j_gene: TRBJ1-6
abundance: medium-sized
v_gene: TRBV5-3
CDR3nt: TGTGCCAGAAGCTTGGTTCAGGGGAGTAATTCACCCCTCCACTTT
CDR3aa: CARSLVQGSNSPLHF

d_gene: .
j_gene: TRBJ1-1
abundance: .
v_gene: TRBV6-5
CDR3nt: TGTGCCAGCAGTTACTCAAAAAACAGGGTGAACACTGAAGCTTTCTTT
CDR3aa: CASSYSKNRVNTEAFF

d_gene: TRBD2
j_gene: TRBJ2-5
abundance: .
v_gene: TRBV29-1
CDR3nt: TGCAGCGTTGATGGTCCGGGGGGAGAGACCCAGTACTTC
CDR3aa: CSVDGPGGETQYF

d_gene: TRBD1
j_gene: TRBJ1-2
abundance: .
v_gene: TRBV11-2
CDR3nt: TGTGCCAGCAGCCTGGGACAGGGACACAACTATGGCTACACCTTC
CDR3aa: CASSLGQGHNYGYTF

d_gene: TRBD1
j_gene: TRBJ1-4
abundance: .
v_gene: TRBV5-1
CDR3nt: TGCGCCAGCACCAGACAGGGGATGGAGGAAAAACTGTTTTTT
CDR3aa: CASTRQGMEEKLFF

d_gene: .
j_gene: TRBJ2-7
abundance: .
v_gene: TRBV7-8
CDR3nt: TGTGCCAGCAGCTTAGGCCCGGACGGGGACTACGAGCAGTACTTC
CDR3aa: CASSLGPDGDYEQYF

d_gene: .
j_gene: TRBJ2-3
abundance: .
v_gene: TRBV11-3
CDR3nt: TGTGCCAGCAGCTTTGGCCTCGACACAGATACGCAGTATTTT
CDR3aa: CASSFGLDTDTQYF

d_gene: .
j_gene: TRBJ1-1
abundance: .
v_gene: TRBV7-2
CDR3nt: TGTGCCAGCAGCTTAGAAGGGAACACTGAAGCTTTCTTT
CDR3aa: CASSLEGNTEAFF

d_gene: .
j_gene: TRBJ1-1
abundance: .
v_gene: TRBV15
CDR3nt: TGTGCCACCAGCAGAGTCAGGGCAGGCGACACTGAAGCTTTCTTT
CDR3aa: CATSRVRAGDTEAFF

d_gene: .
j_gene: TRBJ2-6
abundance: once
v_gene: TRBV9
CDR3nt: TGTGCCAGCAGCGTACTAGGGGCTGGGGCCAACGTCCTGACTTTC
CDR3aa: CASSVLGAGANVLTF

d_gene: TRBD1
j_gene: TRBJ1-5
abundance: .
v_gene: TRBV19
CDR3nt: TGTGCCAGTAGTGACCCGGGACAGGGGATTATGCAGCCCCAGCATTTT
CDR3aa: CASSDPGQGIMQPQHF

d_gene: .
j_gene: TRBJ2-7
abundance: few
v_gene: TRBV14
CDR3nt: TGTGCCAGCAGCCAAGCCACCGGATCATTCTACGAGCAGTACTTC
CDR3aa: CASSQATGSFYEQYF

d_gene: TRBD1
j_gene: TRBJ1-1
abundance: .
v_gene: TRBV4-3
CDR3nt: TGCGCCAGCAGCCAATCAGCGACAGGGGGACAAAGCACTGAAGCTTTCTTT
CDR3aa: CASSQSATGGQSTEAFF

d_gene: .
j_gene: TRBJ1-1
abundance: .
v_gene: TRBV19
CDR3nt: TGTGCCAGTAGTATTAGGACCACGAACACTGAAGCTTTCTTT
CDR3aa: CASSIRTTNTEAFF

d_gene: .
j_gene: TRBJ2-1
abundance: .
v_gene: TRBV5-1
CDR3nt: TGCGCCAACCCGATGGGACCCAGAGGCAATGAGCAGTTCTTC
CDR3aa: CANPMGPRGNEQFF

d_gene: .
j_gene: TRBJ2-7
abundance: .
v_gene: TRBV12-2
CDR3nt: TGTGCAAGTCGCTTCCGGGACCCCGCCTACGAGCAGTACTTC
CDR3aa: CASRFRDPAYEQYF

d_gene: TRBD1
j_gene: TRBJ1-3
abundance: .
v_gene: TRBV5-6
CDR3nt: TGTGCCAGCAGCTGGGGGACAGAGCCTCAATATTTT
CDR3aa: CASSWGTEPQYF

d_gene: TRBD2
j_gene: TRBJ2-7
abundance: .
v_gene: TRBV5-1
CDR3nt: TGCGCCAGCAGTTTTAGCGGGGAGTCATACGAGCAGTACTTC
CDR3aa: CASSFSGESYEQYF

d_gene: .
j_gene: TRBJ1-3
abundance: once
v_gene: TRBV29-1
CDR3nt: TGCAGCGTTGATGGAGGTGGAAACACCATATATTTT
CDR3aa: CSVDGGGNTIYF

d_gene: .
j_gene: TRBJ1-4
abundance: once
v_gene: TRBV7-8
CDR3nt: TGTGCCAGCAGCTTAGCTCGGACCAGGAATGAAAAACTGTTTTTT
CDR3aa: CASSLARTRNEKLFF

d_gene: TRBD1
j_gene: TRBJ2-2
abundance: .
v_gene: TRBV28
CDR3nt: TGTGCCAGCAGGGACAGGGGGCGGAACACCGGGGAGCTGTTTTTT
CDR3aa: CASRDRGRNTGELFF

d_gene: TRBD1
j_gene: TRBJ2-1
abundance: medium-sized
v_gene: TRBV2
CDR3nt: TGTGCCAGCAGCGAGACAGGGGATCTCTACAATGAGCAGTTCTTC
CDR3aa: CASSETGDLYNEQFF

d_gene: .
j_gene: TRBJ1-3
abundance: .
v_gene: TRBV9
CDR3nt: TGTGCCAGCAGCGTAGCAGCAGGGTCAGGAAACACCATATATTTT
CDR3aa: CASSVAAGSGNTIYF

d_gene: .
j_gene: TRBJ1-5
abundance: .
v_gene: TRBV19
CDR3nt: TGTGCCAGTAGTTCAGGGGTCAATCAGCCCCAGCATTTT
CDR3aa: CASSSGVNQPQHF

d_gene: .
j_gene: TRBJ2-4
abundance: once
v_gene: TRBV25-1
CDR3nt: TGTGCCAGCAGTGGATTCACAGGGGCCAAAAACATTCAGTACTTC
CDR3aa: CASSGFTGAKNIQYF

d_gene: .
j_gene: TRBJ2-5
abundance: .
v_gene: TRBV7-8
CDR3nt: TGTGCCAGCAGCTTAAGTTTTGCGTTTGAAGAGACCCAGTACTTC
CDR3aa: CASSLSFAFEETQYF

d_gene: TRBD1
j_gene: TRBJ1-3
abundance: once
v_gene: TRBV29-1
CDR3nt: TGCAGCGTACAGGGGGCCGCTGGAAACACCATATATTTT
CDR3aa: CSVQGAAGNTIYF

d_gene: TRBD1
j_gene: TRBJ1-2
abundance: .
v_gene: TRBV28
CDR3nt: TGTGCCAGCAGTTTACCCCGACAGGGGGCCACCTATGGCTACACCTTC
CDR3aa: CASSLPRQGATYGYTF

d_gene: .
j_gene: TRBJ2-3
abundance: .
v_gene: TRBV28
CDR3nt: TGTGCCAGCGCCAGGGACCCGGGCACAGATACGCAGTATTTT
CDR3aa: CASARDPGTDTQYF

d_gene: .
j_gene: TRBJ1-1
abundance: .
v_gene: TRBV19
CDR3nt: TGTGCCAGTAGTATAGTTTCCGGGGGCGCTGGGTACACTGAAGCTTTCTTT
CDR3aa: CASSIVSGGAGYTEAFF